Shown below are 19 T cell receptor beta chains from a single sample sequenced in a study of cytomegalovirus exposure and HLA in healthy donors. The assay was immunoSEQ multiplex PCR, and TCRdb's table has in-frame clones only and misses some. The sample holds 95,000 to 150,000 clones, 88% seen once. The sequencing sample was made of PBMCs. These receptors were taken from a woman in her late teens or twenties in good health and CMV-seropositive.

This clone has a single count. The chain carries TRBV29-1 and TRBJ1-5, with TRBD1 matching over 9 bases. The CDR3 contains 13 residues. J lost 3 bases, V lost 8 bases, and 5 bases had no gene match. Germline V CDR1 and CDR2: SQVTM, ANQGSEA. The chain's CDR3 is CSYGTGINQPQHF. The DNA for the CDR3 is TGCAGCTACGGGACAGGGATCAATCAGCCCCAGCATTTT.

The chain joins TRBV7-9 to TRBJ1-5; 7 bases agree with TRBD1. The length of the CDR3 is 16 residues. V shed 5 bases and J 1 base; nucleotides not matched to a gene: 8. Germline CDR1 is SEHNR and CDR2 is FQNEAQ (reference sequence). CDR3 DNA: TGTGCCAGCAGCCCGAGGGACAGTAGGAGCAATCAGCCCCAGCATTTT. Its translation is CASSPRDSRSNQPQHF.

The gene calls are TRBV4-3 and TRBJ2-3; 12 bases fit TRBD2. V lost 0 bases and J lost 4; bases outside the gene matches: 11. Looked up from germline, CDR1 is LGHNA and CDR2 is YSLEER. This CDR3 contains 19 residues. The CDR3 spells CASSQDFLAGGPWADTQYF. The CDR3 DNA is TGCGCCAGCAGCCAAGATTTCCTAGCGGGAGGGCCGTGGGCAGATACGCAGTATTTT.

J is TRBJ2-5 and V is TRBV30; 13 positions match TRBD2. CDR1 and CDR2 (germline): GTSNPN, SVGIG (reference sequence). V shed 1 base and J 7 bases; nucleotides not matched to a gene: 9. The CDR3 runs 16 residues. Here the CDR3 DNA reads TGTGCCTGGAGTGAGGACAGCAGACTAGCGGGAGGGACCCAGTACTTC. This gives the protein CAWSEDSRLAGGTQYF. Supplemented by reference TRBV30 and TRBJ2-5, the full variable domain reads SQTIHQWPATLVQPVGSPLSLECTVEGTSNPNLYWYRQAAGRGLQLLFYSVGIGQISSEVPQNLSASRPQDRQFILSSKKLLLSDSGFYLCAWSEDSRLAGGTQYFGPGTRLLVL.

The gene calls are TRBV7-6 and TRBJ1-6; maybe TRBD1 (5 bases). The germline CDR1 and CDR2 sequences are SGHVS and FNYEAQ. This CDR3 is built from 16 residues. The germline V and J ends were trimmed by 1 base and 10 bases, with 17 bases remaining between them. The CDR3 is CASSLGTGHVQSPLHF. CDR3 sequence (DNA): TGTGCCAGCAGCTTAGGAACAGGTCACGTTCAGTCACCCCTCCACTTT.

The chain carries TRBV27 and TRBJ1-2, with unresolved D. The CDR3 loop spans 13 amino acids. Between the trimmed V and J ends, which lost 2 bases and 4 bases, there was a span of 8 bases. Germline CDR1 is MNHEY and CDR2 is SMNVEV (reference sequence). The CDR3 is CASSLGSGYGYTF. As DNA, the CDR3 is TGTGCCAGCAGTTTAGGATCAGGCTATGGCTACACCTTC.

This clone was picked up a small number of times. The rearrangement links TRBV6-6 to TRBJ1-1, with TRBD1 matching over 9 bases. The CDR3 totals 13 residues. V lost 5 bases to trimming and J lost 6 bases; unmatched junction nucleotides: 4. Germline V gives CDR1 MNHNY, CDR2 SVGAGI (reference sequence). CDR3 sequence reads: CASSQGQGSEAFF. The DNA for the CDR3 is TGTGCCAGCAGTCAAGGACAGGGGTCTGAAGCTTTCTTT.

CDR3 sequence (DNA): TGTGCCAGCAGTTATGAGGGATCTGTCACTGAAGCTTTCTTT. As protein: CASSYEGSVTEAFF. V gene TRBV6-6 combines with J gene TRBJ1-1; D is unresolved. Trimming removed 3 bases at V and 4 bases at J, with 12 bases between. Germline V lookup: CDR1 MNHNY, CDR2 SVGAGI (reference sequence). This CDR3 is 14 amino acids long.

The rearrangement joins TRBV19 to TRBJ1-5; TRBD1 might be the D (5 bases). The germline V and J ends were trimmed by 7 bases and 12 bases, with 28 bases remaining between them. This CDR3 is built from 16 residues. Germline V CDR1 and CDR2: LNHDA, SQIVND (reference sequence). The chain's CDR3 is CASMVRGKGDGQIQHF. The CDR3 nucleotides are TGTGCCAGTATGGTTCGGGGGAAGGGTGATGGTCAGATCCAGCATTTT.

The chain joins TRBV7-8 to TRBJ2-2, with D perhaps matching TRBD1 (5 bases). The CDR3 has 14 residues. V was trimmed by 2 bases and J by 4 bases, leaving 8 bases between them. Germline V gives CDR1 SGHVS, CDR2 FQNEAQ. The CDR3: CASSLNQGTGELFF. Written as DNA, the CDR3 is TGTGCCAGCAGCTTAAACCAGGGCACCGGGGAGCTGTTTTTT. Full variable domain (outside the CDR3, taken from reference TRBV7-8 and TRBJ2-2): GAGVSQSPRYKVAKRGQDVALRCDPISGHVSLFWYQQALGQGPEFLTYFQNEAQLDKSGLPSDRFFAERPEGSVSTLKIQRTQQEDSAVYLCASSLNQGTGELFFGEGSRLTVL.

J is TRBJ2-2 and V is TRBV19, with TRBD2 identical over 9 bases. The junction had 5 bases not matched to a gene; V was cut back by 7 bases and J by 2 bases. This CDR3 has 15 residues. CDR1 LNHDA and CDR2 SQIVND come from the germline V gene (reference sequence). The CDR3, as DNA: TGTGCCAGTAATCTCGGGACTAGCAACACCGGGGAGCTGTTTTTT. Amino acid sequence: CASNLGTSNTGELFF. Looking up the rest from reference TRBV19 and TRBJ2-2 gives the full variable domain: DGGITQSPKYLFRKEGQNVTLSCEQNLNHDAMYWYRQDPGQGLRLIYYSQIVNDFQKGDIAEGYSVSREKKESFPLTVTSAQKNPTAFYLCASNLGTSNTGELFFGEGSRLTVL.

V gene TRBV19 combines with J gene TRBJ1-1; TRBD1 aligns across 9 bases. Germline trimming cut 7 bases from V and 7 bases from J; bases unmatched to any gene: 10. The germline gives CDR1 LNHDA, CDR2 SQIVND (reference sequence). CDR3 length: 14 amino acids. The CDR3 DNA reads as TGTGCCAGTATCAGTCTTCGGACAGGGGATGAAGCTTTCTTT. As protein: CASISLRTGDEAFF.

V gene TRBV6-4 combines with J gene TRBJ1-1, with 8 bases aligning to TRBD1. Germline V gene sequence: CDR1 MRHNA, CDR2 SNTAGT. CDR3 size: 13 residues. V trimming: 6 bases; J trimming: 5 bases; junction bases outside the gene matches: 5. The CDR3 DNA follows: TGTGCCAGCAGCCAACAGGGGGGAACTGAAGCTTTCTTT. Translation: CASSQQGGTEAFF.

The chain has TRBV5-1 and TRBJ1-4; D perhaps matches TRBD1 (5 bases). CDR3 length equals 17 residues. CDR1 is SGHRS and CDR2 is YFSETQ in the germline V gene. V was clipped by 2 bases and J by 4 bases, with 18 bases between them. The CDR3 region has the DNA TGCGCCAGCAGCTTCTCCCCCTCGGCGGGGGATAATGAAAAACTGTTTTTT. This encodes CASSFSPSAGDNEKLFF. The full variable domain, in which reference TRBV5-1 and TRBJ1-4 provide the parts outside the CDR3, is KAGVTQTPRYLIKTRGQQVTLSCSPISGHRSVSWYQQTPGQGLQFLFEYFSETQRNKGNFPGRFSGRQFSNSRSEMNVSTLELGDSALYLCASSFSPSAGDNEKLFFGSGTQLSVL.

The genes are TRBV9 and TRBJ2-3; 7 nucleotides match TRBD2. The CDR3 totals 14 residues. Germline loops: CDR1 SGDLS, CDR2 YYNGEE. J gave up 6 bases and V 2 bases, and 6 bases lay outside the gene matches. The CDR3 bases are TGTGCCAGCAGCGTTCTTGGCGGGAGTGATACGCAGTATTTT. Translated, it gives CASSVLGGSDTQYF.

This chain joins TRBV4-1 and TRBJ1-4; D remains ambiguous. The germline V gene has CDR1 MGHRA and CDR2 YSYEKL. The CDR3 consists of 12 residues. V lost 0 bases and J lost 10, with 6 bases in between. CDR3 DNA sequence: TGCGCCAGCAGCCAAGATCTCGGAAAACTGTTTTTT. Translating gives CASSQDLGKLFF.

The chain couples TRBV5-1 to TRBJ1-2, with D possibly TRBD1 on 6 matching bases. The V and J ends lost 0 bases and 4 bases respectively, with 10 bases between them. There are 14 residues in the CDR3. Germline V gene lookup returns CDR1 SGHRS and CDR2 YFSETQ. CDR3 sequence reads: CASSLGSGVYGYTF. The CDR3 DNA sequence: TGCGCCAGCAGCTTGGGTTCAGGGGTCTATGGCTACACCTTC.

The chain employs TRBV25-1 and TRBJ2-2; 12 nucleotides match TRBD2. There are 16 residues in the CDR3. The V and J ends lost 4 bases and 9 bases, in that order; junction bases with no gene match: 9. Germline V CDR1 and CDR2: MGHDK, SYGVNS. CDR3 sequence (DNA): TGTGCCAGCAGTGGTGGACTAGCGGGGTTTACCTGGGAGCTGTTTTTT. Its protein is CASSGGLAGFTWELFF.

The genes are TRBV18 and TRBJ1-1, with 10 bases lining up with TRBD1. The CDR3 is 15 amino acids. J was trimmed by 1 base and V by 3 bases; bases with no gene match: 2. CDR1 KGHSH and CDR2 LQKENI come from the germline V gene. CDR3 sequence: CASSPGQGSNTEAFF. The CDR3 nucleotides read TGTGCCAGCTCACCGGGACAGGGGTCGAACACTGAAGCTTTCTTT.